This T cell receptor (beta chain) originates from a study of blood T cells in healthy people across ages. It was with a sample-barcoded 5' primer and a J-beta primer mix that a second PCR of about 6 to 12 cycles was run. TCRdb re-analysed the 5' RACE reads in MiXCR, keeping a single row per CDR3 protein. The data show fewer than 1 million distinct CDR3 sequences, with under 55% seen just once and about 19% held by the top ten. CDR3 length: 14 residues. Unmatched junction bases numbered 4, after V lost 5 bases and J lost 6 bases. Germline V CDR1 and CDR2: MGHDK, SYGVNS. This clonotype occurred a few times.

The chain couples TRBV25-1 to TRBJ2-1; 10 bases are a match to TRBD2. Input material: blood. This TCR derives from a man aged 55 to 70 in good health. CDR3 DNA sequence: TGTGCCAGCAGTCTCTGGACTAGCGGCAATGAGCAGTTCTTC. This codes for CASSLWTSGNEQFF.